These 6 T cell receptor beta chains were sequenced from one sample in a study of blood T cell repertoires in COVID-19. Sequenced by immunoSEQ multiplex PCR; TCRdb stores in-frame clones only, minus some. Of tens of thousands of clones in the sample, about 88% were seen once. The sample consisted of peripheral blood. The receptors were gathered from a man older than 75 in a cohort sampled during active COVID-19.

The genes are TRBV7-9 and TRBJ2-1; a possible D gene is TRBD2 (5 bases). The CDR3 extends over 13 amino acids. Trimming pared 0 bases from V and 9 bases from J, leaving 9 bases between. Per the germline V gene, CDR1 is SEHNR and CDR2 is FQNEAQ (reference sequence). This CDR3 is CASSLARAGEQFF. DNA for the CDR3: TGTGCCAGCAGCTTAGCGAGGGCGGGTGAGCAGTTCTTC.

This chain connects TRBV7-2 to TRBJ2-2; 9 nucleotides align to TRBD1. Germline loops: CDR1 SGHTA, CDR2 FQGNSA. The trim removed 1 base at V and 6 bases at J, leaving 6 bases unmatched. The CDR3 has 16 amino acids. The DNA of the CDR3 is TGTGCCAGCAGCTTAGAGGGACAGGGATTCCCCGGGGAGCTGTTTTTT. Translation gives CASSLEGQGFPGELFF.

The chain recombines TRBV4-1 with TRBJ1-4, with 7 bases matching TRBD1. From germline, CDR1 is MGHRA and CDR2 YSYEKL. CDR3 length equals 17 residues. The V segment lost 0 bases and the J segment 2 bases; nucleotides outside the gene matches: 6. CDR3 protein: CASSQEGDRDTNEKLFF. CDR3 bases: TGCGCCAGCAGCCAAGAGGGAGACAGGGACACTAATGAAAAACTGTTTTTT.

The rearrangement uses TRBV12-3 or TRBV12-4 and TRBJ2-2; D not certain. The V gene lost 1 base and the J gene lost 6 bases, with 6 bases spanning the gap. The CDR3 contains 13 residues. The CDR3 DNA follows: TGTGCCAGCAGTTTAGATGTCGCCGGGGAGCTGTTTTTT. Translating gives CASSLDVAGELFF.

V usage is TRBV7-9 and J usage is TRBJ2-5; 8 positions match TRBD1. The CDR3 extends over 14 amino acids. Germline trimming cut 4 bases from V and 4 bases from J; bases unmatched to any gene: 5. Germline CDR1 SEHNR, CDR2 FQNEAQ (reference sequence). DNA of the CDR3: TGTGCCAGCAGCTCAGGACAGGGAAGAGAGACCCAGTACTTC. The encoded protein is CASSSGQGRETQYF. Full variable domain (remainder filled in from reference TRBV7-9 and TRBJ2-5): DTGVSQNPRHKITKRGQNVTFRCDPISEHNRLYWYRQTLGQGPEFLTYFQNEAQLEKSRLLSDRFSAERPKGSFSTLEIQRTEQGDSAMYLCASSSGQGRETQYFGPGTRLLVL.

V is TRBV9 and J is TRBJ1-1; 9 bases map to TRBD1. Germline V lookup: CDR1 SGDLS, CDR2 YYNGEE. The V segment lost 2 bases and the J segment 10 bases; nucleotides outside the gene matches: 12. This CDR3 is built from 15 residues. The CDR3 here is CASSVNHGQGQVAFF. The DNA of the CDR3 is TGTGCCAGCAGCGTTAACCACGGACAGGGGCAAGTAGCTTTCTTT. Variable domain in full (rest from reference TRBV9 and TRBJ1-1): DSGVTQTPKHLITATGQRVTLRCSPRSGDLSVYWYQQSLDQGLQFLIQYYNGEERAKGNILERFSAQQFPDLHSELNLSSLELGDSALYFCASSVNHGQGQVAFFGQGTRLTVV.